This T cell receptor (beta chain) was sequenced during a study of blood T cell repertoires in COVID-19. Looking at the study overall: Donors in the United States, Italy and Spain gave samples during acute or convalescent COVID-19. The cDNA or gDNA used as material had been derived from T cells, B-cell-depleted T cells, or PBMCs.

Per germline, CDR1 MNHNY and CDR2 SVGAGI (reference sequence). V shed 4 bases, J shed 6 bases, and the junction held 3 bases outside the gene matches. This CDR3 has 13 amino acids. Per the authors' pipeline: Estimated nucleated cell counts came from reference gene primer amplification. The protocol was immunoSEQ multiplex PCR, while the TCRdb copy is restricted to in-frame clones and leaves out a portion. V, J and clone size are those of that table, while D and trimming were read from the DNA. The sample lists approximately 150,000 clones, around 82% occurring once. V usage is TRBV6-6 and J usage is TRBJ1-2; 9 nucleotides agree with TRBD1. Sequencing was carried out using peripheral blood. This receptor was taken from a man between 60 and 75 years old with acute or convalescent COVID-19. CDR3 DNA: TGTGCCAGCAGTTCCCGGACAGGGGATGGCTACACCTTC. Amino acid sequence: CASSSRTGDGYTF.